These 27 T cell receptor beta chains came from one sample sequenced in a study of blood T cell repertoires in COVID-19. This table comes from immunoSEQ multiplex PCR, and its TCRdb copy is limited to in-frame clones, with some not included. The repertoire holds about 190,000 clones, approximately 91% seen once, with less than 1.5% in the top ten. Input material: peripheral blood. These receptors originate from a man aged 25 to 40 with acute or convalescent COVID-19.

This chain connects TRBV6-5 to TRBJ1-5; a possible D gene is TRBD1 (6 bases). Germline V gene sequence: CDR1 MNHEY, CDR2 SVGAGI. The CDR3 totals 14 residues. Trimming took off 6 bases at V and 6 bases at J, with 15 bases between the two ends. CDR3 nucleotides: TGTGCCAGCAGCCAGGGGCTTGGGGTTCAGCCCCAGCATTTT. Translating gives CASSQGLGVQPQHF.

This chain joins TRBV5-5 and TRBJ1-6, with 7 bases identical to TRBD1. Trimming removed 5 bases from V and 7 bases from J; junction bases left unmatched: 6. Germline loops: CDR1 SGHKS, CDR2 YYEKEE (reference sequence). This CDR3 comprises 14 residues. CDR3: CASSLQGGNSPLHF. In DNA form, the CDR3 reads TGTGCCAGCAGTCTCCAGGGGGGAAATTCACCCCTCCACTTT.

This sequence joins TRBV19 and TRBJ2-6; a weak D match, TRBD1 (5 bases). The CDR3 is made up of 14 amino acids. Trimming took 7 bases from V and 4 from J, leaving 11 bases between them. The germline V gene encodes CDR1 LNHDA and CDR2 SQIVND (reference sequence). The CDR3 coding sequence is TGTGCCAGTACCCCAGGGTACGGGGCCAACGTCCTGACTTTC. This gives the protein CASTPGYGANVLTF.

The CDR3 DNA follows: TGTGCCAGCAGCGCAACATTACTAGTTCTACGAGAGACCCAGTACTTC. Its protein is CASSATLLVLRETQYF. The rearrangement uses TRBV7-2 and TRBJ2-5, with D tentatively TRBD2 (5 bases). This CDR3 is built from 16 residues. V was cut by 5 bases and J by 4 bases, with 20 bases left in between. The germline V gene has CDR1 SGHTA and CDR2 FQGNSA.

The CDR3 coding sequence is TGTGCCAGCAGTCCGACTAGCGGGAGGGGCTTCTCCTACGAGCAGTACTTC. Protein sequence: CASSPTSGRGFSYEQYF. The chain has TRBV27 and TRBJ2-7; 14 bases align to TRBD2. Germline CDR1 is MNHEY and CDR2 is SMNVEV (reference sequence). The length of the CDR3 is 17 residues. V shed 5 bases and J 0 bases; nucleotides not matched to a gene: 6.

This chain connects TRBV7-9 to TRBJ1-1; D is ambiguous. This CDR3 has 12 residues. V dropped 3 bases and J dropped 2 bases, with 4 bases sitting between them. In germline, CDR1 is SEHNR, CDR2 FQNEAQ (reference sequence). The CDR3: CASSFSNTEAFF. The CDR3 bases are TGTGCCAGCAGCTTTTCAAACACTGAAGCTTTCTTT.

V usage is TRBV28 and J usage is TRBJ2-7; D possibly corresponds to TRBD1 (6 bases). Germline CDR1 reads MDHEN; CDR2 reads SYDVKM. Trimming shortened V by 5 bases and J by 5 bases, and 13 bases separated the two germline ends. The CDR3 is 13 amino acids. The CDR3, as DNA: TGTGCCAGCAGTAACTCAGGGGACGACGAGCAGTACTTC. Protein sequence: CASSNSGDDEQYF.

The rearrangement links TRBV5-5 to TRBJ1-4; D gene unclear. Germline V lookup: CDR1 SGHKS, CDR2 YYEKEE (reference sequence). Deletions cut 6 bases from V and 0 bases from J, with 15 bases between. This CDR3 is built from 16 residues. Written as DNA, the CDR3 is TGTGCCAGCACCTCGGGGTTGACTGCAACTAATGAAAAACTGTTTTTT. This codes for CASTSGLTATNEKLFF.

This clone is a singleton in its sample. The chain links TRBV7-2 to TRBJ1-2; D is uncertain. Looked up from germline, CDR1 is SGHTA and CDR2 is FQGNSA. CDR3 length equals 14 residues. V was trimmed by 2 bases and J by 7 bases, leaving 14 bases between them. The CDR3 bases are TGTGCCAGCAGCTTAAAGCCGGTTGGTCCTGGCTACACCTTC. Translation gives CASSLKPVGPGYTF.

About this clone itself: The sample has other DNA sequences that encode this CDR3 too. The CDR3 nucleotides are TGCGCCAGCAGCCAGGGGGATACAGGGGCCGGGGAGCTGTTTTTT. As protein: CASSQGDTGAGELFF. The chain is built from TRBV5-1 and TRBJ2-2; TRBD1 matches 7 bases. CDR1 SGHRS and CDR2 YFSETQ come from the germline V gene. The V gene end was trimmed by 4 bases and the J gene end by 6 bases; junction bases not matched to a gene: 9. The CDR3 totals 15 residues.

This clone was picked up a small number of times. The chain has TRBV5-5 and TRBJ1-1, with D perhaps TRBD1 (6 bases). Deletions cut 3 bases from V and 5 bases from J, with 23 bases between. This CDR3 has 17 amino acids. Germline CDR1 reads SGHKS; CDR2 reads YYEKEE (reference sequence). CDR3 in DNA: TGTGCCAGCAGCTCACAAAGTCCAGGGGCCGGGTGGACTGAAGCTTTCTTT. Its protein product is CASSSQSPGAGWTEAFF.

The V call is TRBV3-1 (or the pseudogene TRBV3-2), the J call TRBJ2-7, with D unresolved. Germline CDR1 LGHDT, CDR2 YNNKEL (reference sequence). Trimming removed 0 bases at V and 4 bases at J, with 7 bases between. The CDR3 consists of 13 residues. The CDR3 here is CASSQDRRYEQYF. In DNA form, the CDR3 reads TGTGCCAGCAGCCAAGATCGCAGGTACGAGCAGTACTTC.

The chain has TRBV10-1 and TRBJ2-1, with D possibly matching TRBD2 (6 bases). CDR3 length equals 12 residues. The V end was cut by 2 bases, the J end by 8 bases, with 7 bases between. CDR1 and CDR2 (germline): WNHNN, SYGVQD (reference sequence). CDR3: CASSETSYEQFF. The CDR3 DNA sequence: TGCGCCAGCAGTGAGACTAGCTATGAGCAGTTCTTC.

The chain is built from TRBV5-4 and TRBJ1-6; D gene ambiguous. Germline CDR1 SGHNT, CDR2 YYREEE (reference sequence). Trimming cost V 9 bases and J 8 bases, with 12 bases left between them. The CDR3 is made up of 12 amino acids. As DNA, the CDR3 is TGTGCCACTTCCTATGCGGATTCACCCCTCCACTTT. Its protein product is CATSYADSPLHF.

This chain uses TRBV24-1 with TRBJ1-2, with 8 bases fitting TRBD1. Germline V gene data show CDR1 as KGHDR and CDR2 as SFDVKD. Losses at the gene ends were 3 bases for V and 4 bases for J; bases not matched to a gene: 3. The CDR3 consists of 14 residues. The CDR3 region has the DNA TGTGCCACCAGTGATCGGACAGGGAGCTATGGCTACACCTTC. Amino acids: CATSDRTGSYGYTF.

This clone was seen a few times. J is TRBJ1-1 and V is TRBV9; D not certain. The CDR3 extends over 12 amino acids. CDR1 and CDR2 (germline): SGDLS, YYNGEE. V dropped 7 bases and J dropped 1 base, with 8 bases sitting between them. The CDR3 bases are TGTGCCAGCGGGCGGGCGAACACTGAAGCTTTCTTT. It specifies CASGRANTEAFF. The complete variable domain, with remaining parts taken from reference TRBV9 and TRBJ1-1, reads DSGVTQTPKHLITATGQRVTLRCSPRSGDLSVYWYQQSLDQGLQFLIQYYNGEERAKGNILERFSAQQFPDLHSELNLSSLELGDSALYFCASGRANTEAFFGQGTRLTVV.

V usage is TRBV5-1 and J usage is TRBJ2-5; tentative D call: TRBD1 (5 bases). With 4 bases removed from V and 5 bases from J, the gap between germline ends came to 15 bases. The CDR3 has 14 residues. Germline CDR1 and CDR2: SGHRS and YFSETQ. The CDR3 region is CASSKDTSAETQYF. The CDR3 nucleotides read TGCGCCAGCAGCAAGGACACGTCGGCGGAGACCCAGTACTTC.

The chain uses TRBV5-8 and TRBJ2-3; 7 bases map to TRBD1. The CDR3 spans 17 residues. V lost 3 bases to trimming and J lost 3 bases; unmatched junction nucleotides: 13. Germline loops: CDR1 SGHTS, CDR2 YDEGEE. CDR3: CASSSNRGSRLTDTQYF. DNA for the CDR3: TGTGCCAGCAGCTCAAACAGGGGATCTCGCTTGACAGATACGCAGTATTTT.

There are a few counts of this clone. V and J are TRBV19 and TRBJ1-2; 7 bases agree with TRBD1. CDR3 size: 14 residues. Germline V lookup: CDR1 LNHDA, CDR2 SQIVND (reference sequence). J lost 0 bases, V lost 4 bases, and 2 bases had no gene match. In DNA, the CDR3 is TGTGCCAGTAGTAGGGACAGAGCTAACTATGGCTACACCTTC. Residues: CASSRDRANYGYTF.

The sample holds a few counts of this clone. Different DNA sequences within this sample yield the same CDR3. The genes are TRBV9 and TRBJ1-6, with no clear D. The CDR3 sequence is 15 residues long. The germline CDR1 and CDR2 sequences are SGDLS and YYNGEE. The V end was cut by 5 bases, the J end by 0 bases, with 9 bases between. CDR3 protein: CASSTGDSYNSPLHF. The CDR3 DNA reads TGTGCCAGCAGTACGGGTGACTCCTATAATTCACCCCTCCACTTT. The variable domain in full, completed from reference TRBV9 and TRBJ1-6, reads DSGVTQTPKHLITATGQRVTLRCSPRSGDLSVYWYQQSLDQGLQFLIQYYNGEERAKGNILERFSAQQFPDLHSELNLSSLELGDSALYFCASSTGDSYNSPLHFGNGTRLTVT.

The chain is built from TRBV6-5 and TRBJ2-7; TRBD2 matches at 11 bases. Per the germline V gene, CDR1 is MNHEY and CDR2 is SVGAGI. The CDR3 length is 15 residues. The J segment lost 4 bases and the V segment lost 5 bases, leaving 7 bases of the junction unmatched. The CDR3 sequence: CASSKTSGSIYEQYF. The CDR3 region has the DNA TGTGCCAGCAGTAAAACTAGCGGGAGCATTTACGAGCAGTACTTC.

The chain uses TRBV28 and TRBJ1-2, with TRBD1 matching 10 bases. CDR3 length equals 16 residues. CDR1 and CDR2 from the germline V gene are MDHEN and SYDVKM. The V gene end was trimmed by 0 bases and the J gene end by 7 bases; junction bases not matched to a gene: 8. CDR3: CASSLWTGGIYAGYTF. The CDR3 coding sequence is TGTGCCAGCAGTTTATGGACAGGGGGCATATATGCTGGCTACACCTTC.

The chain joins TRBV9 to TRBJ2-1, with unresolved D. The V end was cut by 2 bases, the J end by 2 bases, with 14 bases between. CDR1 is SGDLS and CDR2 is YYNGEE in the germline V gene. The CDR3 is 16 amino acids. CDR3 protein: CASSVGQSTAYNEQFF. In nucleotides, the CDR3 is TGTGCCAGCAGCGTTGGCCAAAGCACAGCCTACAATGAGCAGTTCTTC.

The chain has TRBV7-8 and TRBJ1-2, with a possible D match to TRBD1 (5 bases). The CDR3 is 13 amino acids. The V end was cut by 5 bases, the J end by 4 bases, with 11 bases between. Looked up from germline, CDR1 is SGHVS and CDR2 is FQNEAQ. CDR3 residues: CASSPGGSYGYTF. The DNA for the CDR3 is TGTGCCAGCAGCCCGGGGGGGTCCTATGGCTACACCTTC.

CDR3 amino acids: CASSLVRGRTEKLFF. The CDR3 DNA follows: TGTGCCAGCAGCTTAGTGAGGGGGCGCACTGAAAAACTGTTTTTT. This chain connects TRBV11-2 to TRBJ1-4; TRBD1 matches 7 bases. Losses at the gene ends were 1 base for V and 7 bases for J; bases not matched to a gene: 6. CDR1 SGHAT and CDR2 FQNNGV come from the germline V gene. The CDR3 runs to 15 residues.

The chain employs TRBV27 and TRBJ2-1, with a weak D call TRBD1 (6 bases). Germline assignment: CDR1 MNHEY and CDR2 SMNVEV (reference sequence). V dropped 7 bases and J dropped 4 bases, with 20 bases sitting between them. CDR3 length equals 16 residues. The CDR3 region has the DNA TGTGCCAGCACTCTTTTCCCCGGACAGAGTTACAATGAGCAGTTCTTC. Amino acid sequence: CASTLFPGQSYNEQFF.

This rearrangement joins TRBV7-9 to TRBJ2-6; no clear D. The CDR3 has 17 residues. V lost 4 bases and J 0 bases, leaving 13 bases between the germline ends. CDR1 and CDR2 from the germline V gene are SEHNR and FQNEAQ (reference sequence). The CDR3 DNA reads TGTGCCAGCAGCTCGAGAACCGAATCCTCTGGGGCCAACGTCCTGACTTTC. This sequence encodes CASSSRTESSGANVLTF.